These 27 T cell receptor beta chains share one sample of origin, sequenced in a study of CD8 T cells in ankylosing spondylitis listed by TCRdb under 2017. The method was 5' RACE. The data were produced on an Illumina HiSeq 2500. The public sequencing data were trimmed at Q25 with fastp and processed into clonotypes with MiXCR by TCRdb, which kept only in-frame beta chains. Records with the same CDR3 protein are collapsed into one entry carrying the most frequent genes and DNA. In all, the sample holds about 240,000 distinct CDR3 sequences, and 20% to 30% of those were seen once. The top ten clonotypes cover 0.61% of the sample. Sequencing used blood, either unsorted or a sorted T cell fraction (not recorded which). The receptors stem from a male donor with ankylosing spondylitis or in good health (not recorded which).

This clonotype was seen ten or more times. The genes are TRBV10-1 and TRBJ2-3; 8 bases fit TRBD2. With 2 bases clipped from V and 6 bases from J, the junction kept 4 bases outside the gene matches. The CDR3 is made up of 14 amino acids. The germline V gene encodes CDR1 WNHNN and CDR2 SYGVQD (reference sequence). Written as DNA, the CDR3 is TGCGCCAGCAGTGAGGACCCTAGCGGGGATACGCAGTATTTT. It codes for CASSEDPSGDTQYF.

This clonotype was recorded many times. This sequence joins TRBV12-3 or TRBV12-4 and TRBJ2-2; no reliable D call. Trimming took off 6 bases at V and 3 bases at J, with 8 bases between the two ends. This CDR3 has 13 residues. CDR3 bases: TGTGCCAGCAGCCAACTGTACACCGGGGAGCTGTTTTTT. This codes for CASSQLYTGELFF.

This clonotype was found many times. The genes are TRBV12-3 or TRBV12-4 and TRBJ2-7, with D possibly being TRBD1 (6 bases). The CDR3 loop spans 15 amino acids. V lost 3 bases to trimming and J lost 3 bases, with 15 bases between them. The CDR3 DNA reads as TGTGCCAGCAGTTTGCAGGGGATGGAGAGCTACGAGCAGTACTTC. Translated: CASSLQGMESYEQYF.

The rearrangement joins TRBV11-2 to TRBJ1-2; weak D call: TRBD1 (5 bases). V lost 5 bases and J 1 base, leaving 8 bases between the germline ends. This CDR3 region has 13 residues. The germline gives CDR1 SGHAT, CDR2 FQNNGV. The CDR3 sequence: CASSQGDNYGYTF. In DNA form, the CDR3 reads TGTGCCAGCAGCCAAGGGGATAACTATGGCTACACCTTC.

This clonotype came up many times. CDR3 coding DNA: TGTGCCAGCAGACCATCGGGACTAGCGGGCACAGATACGCAGTATTTT. Translated: CASRPSGLAGTDTQYF. The J gene is TRBJ2-3, the V gene TRBV3-1; the match to TRBD2 covers 11 bases. The CDR3 contains 16 residues. J was trimmed by 1 base and V by 6 bases; bases with no gene match: 6. Per the germline V gene, CDR1 is LGHDT and CDR2 is YNNKEL (reference sequence).

The table lists this clonotype with a few counts. The rearrangement joins TRBV7-2 to TRBJ2-7, with 8 bases matching TRBD2. The CDR3 loop spans 15 amino acids. Germline V CDR1 and CDR2: SGHTA, FQGNSA. V lost 3 bases and J lost 4; bases outside the gene matches: 8. CDR3 nucleotides: TGTGCCAGCAGCTTTGGGTTAGCGGGGATTTACGAGCAGTACTTC. Its protein is CASSFGLAGIYEQYF. The entire variable domain, with the rest obtained from reference TRBV7-2 and TRBJ2-7, is as follows: GAGVSQSPSNKVTEKGKDVELRCDPISGHTALYWYRQSLGQGLEFLIYFQGNSAPDKSGLPSDRFSAERTGGSVSTLTIQRTQQEDSAVYLCASSFGLAGIYEQYFGPGTRLTVT.

The V and J genes are TRBV18 and TRBJ2-3, with D unresolved. The V end was cut by 6 bases, the J end by 8 bases, with 9 bases between. Germline CDR1 is KGHSH and CDR2 is LQKENI. The CDR3 extends over 11 amino acids. The CDR3 protein is CASSSEGTQYF. DNA of the CDR3: TGTGCCAGCTCGTCGGAAGGTACGCAGTATTTT.

This clonotype appeared a few times. This may be a read error: a much more frequent sequence differs by one nucleotide. The chain links TRBV12-3 or TRBV12-4 to TRBJ2-7; the match to TRBD1 covers 7 bases. V was pared by 5 bases and J by 2 bases, with 0 bases of the junction left unmatched. This CDR3 has 12 residues. CDR3 in DNA: TGTGCCAGCAGTGGACAGGCCTACGAGCAGTACTTC. Translating it yields CASSGQAYEQYF.

The rearrangement links TRBV12-3 or TRBV12-4 to TRBJ2-2, with 8 bases lining up with TRBD1. The CDR3 extends over 17 amino acids. The V gene end was trimmed by 4 bases and the J gene end by 5 bases; junction bases not matched to a gene: 12. CDR3: CASSSPQGASATGELFF. The CDR3 region has the DNA TGTGCCAGCAGTTCCCCCCAGGGGGCATCTGCTACCGGGGAGCTGTTTTTT.

The table lists this clonotype with many counts. The chain has TRBV12-3 or TRBV12-4 and TRBJ2-3, with TRBD1 matching over 8 bases. Germline trimming cut 0 bases from V and 5 bases from J; bases unmatched to any gene: 4. CDR3 length: 15 amino acids. CDR3 bases: TGTGCCAGCAGTTTAGCCGACAGGGGAAAAGATACGCAGTATTTT. Amino acids: CASSLADRGKDTQYF.

The chain links TRBV4-2 to TRBJ1-2, with 9 bases fitting TRBD1. Germline lookup yields CDR1 LGHNA and CDR2 YNFKEQ. V gave up 0 bases and J gave up 8 bases; unmatched junction bases: 4. The CDR3 has 14 residues. The CDR3 coding sequence is TGTGCCAGCAGCCAAGATAGGACAGGGGTAGGCTACACCTTC. This sequence encodes CASSQDRTGVGYTF.

This clonotype was observed many times. J is TRBJ2-7 and V is TRBV29-1; TRBD1 might be the D (5 bases). The germline V and J ends were trimmed by 5 bases and 1 base, with 15 bases remaining between them. The CDR3 covers 14 residues. Germline V gene data show CDR1 as SQVTM and CDR2 as ANQGSEA. The CDR3 DNA sequence: TGCAGCGTTAAAGGGGAATTTGCGTCCTACGAGCAGTACTTC. Its translation: CSVKGEFASYEQYF.

J is TRBJ2-5 and V is TRBV12-3 or TRBV12-4; no clear D. This CDR3 is built from 15 residues. V was shortened by 3 bases and J by 3 bases, with 14 bases between the two germline ends. The CDR3 DNA reads TGTGCCAGCAGTTTGTCCTTCTCTGGGGAAGAGACCCAGTACTTC. Protein product: CASSLSFSGEETQYF.

This clonotype appeared many times. This CDR3 is CASSYSGRYGYTF. CDR3 coding DNA: TGTGCCAGCAGTTACTCGGGTCGGTATGGCTACACCTTC. The genes are TRBV6-5 and TRBJ1-2; D is unclear. This CDR3 is 13 amino acids long. The germline V gene has CDR1 MNHEY and CDR2 SVGAGI. V gave up 0 bases and J gave up 5 bases, with 7 bases separating them.

This clonotype has ten or more counts. The junction shows a germline mismatch at one end, possibly a read error. This sequence joins TRBV20-1 and TRBJ2-7, with D possibly matching TRBD2 (6 bases). Germline V gene data show CDR1 as DFQATT and CDR2 as SNEGSKA (reference sequence). The CDR3 has 8 residues. The CDR3 DNA is TGCAGACCCCAGGGACTTCTCTTC. Translation gives CRPQGLLF.

For this clonotype: Since a much larger clone is just one base distant, this may be a read error. This chain joins TRBV15 and TRBJ2-7; D unresolved. The CDR3 is 14 amino acids. V lost 1 base, J lost 3 bases, and 10 bases lay in between. The germline gives CDR1 LNHNV, CDR2 YYDKDF (reference sequence). The CDR3 region is CATSRVDGIYEQYF. The CDR3 DNA sequence: TGTGCCACCAGCAGAGTCGACGGTATCTACGAGCAGTACTTC. Filled out from reference TRBV15 and TRBJ2-7, the complete variable domain reads DAMVIQNPRYQVTQFGKPVTLSCSQTLNHNVMYWYQQKSSQAPKLLFHYYDKDFNNEADTPDNFQSRRPNTSFCFLDIRSPGLGDTAMYLCATSRVDGIYEQYFGPGTRLTVT.

V gene TRBV6-2 or TRBV6-3 combines with J gene TRBJ2-2, with 9 bases fitting TRBD2. Germline CDR1 is MNHEY and CDR2 is SVGEGT. V dropped 5 bases and J dropped 4; count of bases not matched to a gene: 2. The CDR3 spans 14 residues. DNA for the CDR3: TGTGCCAGCAGTCGCGGGGGGGCCACCGGGGAGCTGTTTTTT. This translates into CASSRGGATGELFF.

This clonotype was recorded a few times. The V call is TRBV20-1, the J call TRBJ2-5, with D possibly matching TRBD2 (5 bases). This CDR3 is 13 amino acids long. V was trimmed by 1 base and J by 5 bases, leaving 11 bases between them. CDR1 is DFQATT and CDR2 is SNEGSKA in the germline V gene (reference sequence). As DNA, the CDR3 is TGCAGTGCTAGAGGGGCCGGGATGGAGACCCAGTACTTC. Amino acids: CSARGAGMETQYF.

This clonotype came up many times. The V gene is TRBV4-2, the J gene TRBJ2-1, with D perhaps TRBD1 or TRBD2 (6 bases each). Trimming removed 1 base at V and 8 bases at J, with 12 bases between. Looked up from germline, CDR1 is LGHNA and CDR2 is YNFKEQ. The CDR3 is 14 amino acids. CDR3 sequence: CASSQVSGADEQFF. Here the CDR3 DNA reads TGTGCCAGCAGCCAAGTTTCGGGGGCCGATGAGCAGTTCTTC.

On this clonotype: The junction shows a germline mismatch at one end, possibly a read error. This chain connects TRBV2 to TRBJ2-5; D is unclear. This CDR3 has 13 residues. CDR1 and CDR2 (germline): SNHLY, FYNNEI. This CDR3 reads CASPGRSQQTQYF. The DNA of the CDR3 is TGTGCCAGCCCAGGTCGGTCCCAACAGACCCAGTACTTC.

This clonotype was counted between two and nine times. V and J are TRBV24-1 and TRBJ2-1, with 9 bases matching TRBD1. Unmatched junction bases numbered 5, after V lost 5 bases and J lost 4 bases. This CDR3 has 15 amino acids. Germline CDR1 is KGHDR and CDR2 is SFDVKD. For the CDR3, the DNA is TGTGCCACCAGTGCCAGACAGGGGGGGTACAATGAGCAGTTCTTC. It encodes CATSARQGGYNEQFF.

This clonotype was seen repeatedly, ten times or more. In DNA, the CDR3 is TGTGCCAGCAGTACGGGACAGGGTGAAAAACTGTTTTTT. Translating gives CASSTGQGEKLFF. The chain is built from TRBV6-6 and TRBJ1-4; 9 nucleotides match TRBD1. The CDR3 spans 13 residues. V lost 5 bases and J lost 7; bases outside the gene matches: 2. In germline, CDR1 is MNHNY, CDR2 SVGAGI (reference sequence).

The rearrangement uses TRBV12-3 or TRBV12-4 and TRBJ1-1; unclear D gene. CDR3 length: 14 residues. The V end was cut by 5 bases, the J end by 1 base, with 11 bases between. CDR3 amino acids: CASSLSNQNTEAFF. In nucleotides, the CDR3 is TGTGCCAGCAGTCTCTCCAACCAGAACACTGAAGCTTTCTTT.

The chain joins TRBV20-1 to TRBJ2-3; tentative D call: TRBD2 (6 bases). V dropped 6 bases and J dropped 4 bases, with 17 bases sitting between them. The CDR3 is made up of 14 amino acids. Germline CDR1 and CDR2: DFQATT and SNEGSKA (reference sequence). CDR3 in DNA: TGCAGTGCGCGAATCGGGGGACTGGCAGATACGCAGTATTTT. Its translation: CSARIGGLADTQYF.

The V gene is TRBV11-2, the J gene TRBJ2-7; 8 nucleotides line up with TRBD1. The CDR3 extends over 12 amino acids. Germline trimming cut 6 bases from V and 6 bases from J; bases unmatched to any gene: 4. CDR1 and CDR2 from the germline V gene are SGHAT and FQNNGV. Here the CDR3 reads CASSSDRAEQYF. CDR3 DNA: TGTGCCAGCAGTTCGGACAGGGCCGAGCAGTACTTC.

This clonotype was detected a few times. The rearrangement links TRBV6-5 to TRBJ2-1; D is unresolved. The CDR3 spans 13 residues. Trimming took off 8 bases at V and 0 bases at J, with 8 bases between the two ends. Germline loops: CDR1 MNHEY, CDR2 SVGAGI. CDR3 amino acids: CASRLSSYNEQFF. The DNA of the CDR3 is TGTGCCAGCCGTTTGAGCTCCTACAATGAGCAGTTCTTC.

The chain couples TRBV20-1 to TRBJ1-1; D possibly corresponds to TRBD1 (5 bases). There are 14 residues in the CDR3. Between the trimmed V and J ends, which lost 7 bases and 1 base, there was a span of 16 bases. The germline V gene encodes CDR1 DFQATT and CDR2 SNEGSKA (reference sequence). The CDR3 region has the DNA TGCAGTGTTTCCTGGGGGGTTAAGAACACTGAAGCTTTCTTT. This sequence encodes CSVSWGVKNTEAFF.